A single sample is the source of the 18 T cell receptor beta chains below, sequenced in a study of tissue T cells after allogeneic stem cell transplantation. Only in-frame clones appear in the TCRdb table, and some are missing; sequencing was by immunoSEQ multiplex PCR. The table shows 7,800 or so clones, with about 35% occurring only once. The time point here: mouse harvest day 14 after allogeneic transplant. Tail vein injection delivered 10^7 T-cell-depleted bone marrow cells and 10^6 splenic CD5+ T cells. Sample: skin. The origin of the receptors is a female BALB/c mouse given C57BL/6 T cells with graft-versus-host disease after an allogeneic hematopoietic cell transplant.

As for this clone: Gene names and germline match the mouse. The read finishes 1 residue shy of the CDR3 end, and the germline J gene is used to complete it. The chain combines TRBV26 with TRBJ1-1; D not certain. Germline CDR1 reads KGHPV; CDR2 reads FQNQEV (reference sequence). Trimming took 2 bases from V and 2 from J, leaving 6 bases between them. The CDR3 length is 13 residues. This CDR3 reads CASSLGLNTEVFF. The sequenced CDR3 bases are TGTGCCAGCAGTCTGGGACTCAACACAGAAGTCTTC.

In its sample, this clone was seen a few times. Mouse names are used for the genes. The read falls 1 residue short of the CDR3 end, and the missing part is taken from the germline J gene. The chain combines TRBV5 with TRBJ2-5, with D possibly matching TRBD1 (5 bases). This CDR3 is 14 amino acids long. Per the germline V gene, CDR1 is LGHNA and CDR2 is YNLKQL (reference sequence). V lost 3 bases to trimming and J lost 2 bases, with 9 bases between them. Partial CDR3 DNA: TGTGCCAGCAGCCACAGGGAAGGCCAAGACACCCAGTAC. Encoded protein: CASSHREGQDTQY. The whole CDR3 sequence reads CASSHREGQDTQYF.

This clone was picked up a small number of times. Gene names denote mouse genes. The CDR3 is cut off 1 residue early in the read; its end comes from the germline J gene. V is TRBV26 and J is TRBJ2-3; TRBD1 is a possible D gene (5 bases). The CDR3 extends over 12 amino acids. V lost 6 bases, J lost 4 bases, and 8 bases lay in between. Germline lookup yields CDR1 KGHPV and CDR2 FQNQEV (reference sequence). CDR3 residues: CASSPGSETLYF. CDR3 DNA, as far as it was read: TGTGCCAGCAGCCCAGGGTCAGAAACGCTGTAT.

Only a few counts were recorded for this clone. The listed genes are named as in mouse. The read is 1 residue too short to cover the CDR3 end, so that end is filled in from the germline J gene. The chain links TRBV3 to TRBJ2-1, with 10 nucleotides matching TRBD1. Losses at the gene ends were 4 bases for V and 7 bases for J; bases not matched to a gene: 4. The CDR3 runs to 14 residues. Per germline, CDR1 SNHLY and CDR2 FYNGKV (reference sequence). CDR3: CASSSRQGAAEQFF. The covered CDR3 bases are TGTGCCAGCAGCTCCCGACAGGGGGCGGCTGAGCAGTTC.

Turning to this clone: Gene names follow the mouse nomenclature. The CDR3 region is CASSLLREVFF. The sequenced CDR3 bases are TGTGCCAGCAGTCTGCTCAGGGAAGTCTTC. The chain is built from TRBV26 and TRBJ1-1; unclear D gene. The read gets to within 1 residue of the CDR3 end, and the germline J gene fills in the rest. V shed 2 bases and J shed 8 bases, with 6 bases lying between them. Germline V gene data show CDR1 as KGHPV and CDR2 as FQNQEV (reference sequence). The CDR3 has 11 residues.

By frequency in the sample, this clone is medium-sized. Mouse gene names and germline throughout. The CDR3 end lies 1 residue beyond the end of the read and is filled in from the germline J gene. The chain employs TRBV26 and TRBJ1-4, with a possible D match to TRBD1 (6 bases). This CDR3 spans 14 amino acids. Deletions cut 3 bases from V and 3 bases from J, with 8 bases between. From germline, CDR1 is KGHPV and CDR2 FQNQEV (reference sequence). The CDR3 is CASSLRGPNERLFF. The CDR3 bases that were read are TGTGCCAGCAGTCTCAGGGGTCCCAACGAAAGATTATTT. Filled out from reference TRBV26 and TRBJ1-4, the complete variable domain reads NSKVIQTPRYLVKGQGQKAKMRCIPEKGHPVVFWYQQNKNNEFKFLINFQNQEVLQQIDMTEKRFSAECPSNSPCSLEIQSSEAGDSALYLCASSLRGPNERLFFGHGTKLSVL.

Note on this clone: The listed genes are named as in mouse. The sequence runs out 1 residue before the end of the CDR3; the remainder is reconstructed from the germline J gene. The chain has TRBV16 and TRBJ2-4, with D possibly TRBD2 on 5 matching bases. The V end lost 1 base, the J end lost 1 base, and 6 bases lay between the germline ends. This CDR3 has 14 residues. Germline CDR1 is SGHSA and CDR2 is FRNQAP. CDR3 DNA, as far as it was read: TGTGCAAGCAGCTTAGGTGGGGGTCAAAACACCTTGTAC. This encodes CASSLGGGQNTLY. The whole CDR3 reads CASSLGGGQNTLYF.

This clone was seen a few times. The genes and germline here are from mouse. The CDR3 is cut off 1 residue early in the read; its end comes from the germline J gene. The chain is built from TRBV26 and TRBJ1-3, with D possibly TRBD1 on 5 matching bases. Germline assignment: CDR1 KGHPV and CDR2 FQNQEV (reference sequence). CDR3 size: 14 residues. The V end was cut by 4 bases, the J end by 0 bases, with 7 bases between. The CDR3 bases that were read are TGTGCCAGCAGTCCCGACAGTTCTGGAAATACGCTCTAT. Translating gives CASSPDSSGNTLY. The entire CDR3 protein is CASSPDSSGNTLYF. Complete variable domain (other parts from reference TRBV26 and TRBJ1-3): NSKVIQTPRYLVKGQGQKAKMRCIPEKGHPVVFWYQQNKNNEFKFLINFQNQEVLQQIDMTEKRFSAECPSNSPCSLEIQSSEAGDSALYLCASSPDSSGNTLYFGEGSRLIVV.

Comment on this clone: The germline and genes are mouse ones. Coverage ceases 1 residue before the CDR3 finishes, and the germline J gene fills in the end. The gene calls are TRBV1 and TRBJ2-7; 8 bases are a match to TRBD2. Germline CDR1 is NSQYPW and CDR2 is LRSPGD (reference sequence). V trimming: 1 base; J trimming: 6 bases; junction bases outside the gene matches: 5. The CDR3 spans 14 residues. The CDR3 loop reads CTCSAGGGRVEQYF. The sequenced part of the CDR3 DNA is TGCACCTGCAGTGCAGGGGGGGGGCGCGTTGAACAGTAC.

Note on this clone: Mouse germline and gene names are used. The missing CDR3 end, 1 residue past where the read stops, is filled in from the germline J gene. V is TRBV26 and J is TRBJ2-7, with no clear D. V lost 2 bases and J lost 2, with 4 bases in between. The CDR3 has 12 amino acids. Germline V gene sequence: CDR1 KGHPV, CDR2 FQNQEV (reference sequence). CDR3 bases read: TGTGCCAGCAGTCTGACAGCCTATGAACAGTAC. Protein product: CASSLTAYEQY. The whole CDR3 is CASSLTAYEQYF.

Remarks on this clone: Here the gene names and germline are mouse. Read coverage stops 1 residue before the CDR3 terminus; the germline J gene supplies the remainder. This chain links TRBV26 with TRBJ2-5, with 10 bases fitting TRBD1. The V segment lost 5 bases and the J segment 8 bases; nucleotides outside the gene matches: 1. The germline V gene encodes CDR1 KGHPV and CDR2 FQNQEV (reference sequence). The CDR3 runs to 12 residues. The CDR3 is CASSGDRGTQYF. The CDR3 bases that were read are TGTGCCAGCAGTGGGGACAGGGGCACCCAGTAC.

This clone was observed once. Gene names and germline refer to mouse. The covered CDR3 bases are TGTGCCAGCAGTCCCACGGGGGGTGGAAATACGCTCTAT. Translation: CASSPTGGGNTLY. The entire CDR3 reads CASSPTGGGNTLYF. The chain employs TRBV26 and TRBJ1-3; TRBD1 might be the D (5 bases). With the read ending 1 residue before the CDR3 end, the germline J gene is used to fill in that end. The length of the CDR3 is 14 residues. Germline loops: CDR1 KGHPV, CDR2 FQNQEV (reference sequence). V lost 4 bases, J lost 3 bases, and 10 bases lay in between.

With respect to this clone: Gene names are the mouse ones. The CDR3 extends 1 residue past the end of the read, so its final part is completed from the germline J gene. The sample contains more than one DNA sequence encoding this CDR3. The V call is TRBV26, the J call TRBJ2-1; the match to TRBD1 covers 8 bases. The trim removed 4 bases at V and 1 base at J, leaving 0 bases unmatched. Looked up from germline, CDR1 is KGHPV and CDR2 is FQNQEV (reference sequence). CDR3 size: 14 residues. The CDR3 DNA, read in part, is TGTGCCAGCAGTCGACAGGGGAACTATGCTGAGCAGTTC. Protein product: CASSRQGNYAEQF. The full CDR3 reads CASSRQGNYAEQFF.

This clone is medium-sized in the sample. Gene names denote mouse genes. The read ends 1 residue before the CDR3 terminus; that terminus is restored from the germline J gene. The J gene is TRBJ2-3, the V gene TRBV16; D is perhaps TRBD1 (6 bases). The length of the CDR3 is 14 residues. Trimming removed 5 bases at V and 0 bases at J, with 9 bases between. Germline V gene sequence: CDR1 SGHSA, CDR2 FRNQAP. CDR3 amino acids: CASSLQGSAETLYF. The CDR3 DNA, read in part, is TGTGCAAGCAGCCTACAGGGTAGTGCAGAAACGCTGTAT.

To note about this clone: Genes here carry mouse names. The observed sequence ends 1 residue before the CDR3 terminus, with the missing tail filled in from the germline J gene. This chain uses TRBV26 with TRBJ2-3, with 9 nucleotides matching TRBD1. The CDR3 contains 14 residues. The trim removed 6 bases at V and 1 base at J, leaving 2 bases unmatched. The V gene's germline CDR1 is KGHPV and CDR2 FQNQEV (reference sequence). CDR3 sequence reads: CASRQGAGAETLYF. Partial CDR3 DNA: TGTGCCAGCAGACAGGGGGCAGGTGCAGAAACGCTGTAT.

Note on this clone: The germline and genes are mouse ones. The CDR3 end is not reached by the read, which stops 1 residue before it; the germline J gene fills it in. The chain recombines TRBV26 with TRBJ1-3; TRBD1 might be the D (6 bases). Germline assignment: CDR1 KGHPV and CDR2 FQNQEV (reference sequence). CDR3 length: 13 residues. V lost 4 bases and J lost 2, with 6 bases in between. CDR3 bases read: TGTGCCAGCAGTCAGGGGGCTGGAAATACGCTCTAT. It encodes CASSQGAGNTLY. The whole CDR3 reads CASSQGAGNTLYF. The full variable domain, in which reference TRBV26 and TRBJ1-3 provide the parts outside the CDR3, is NSKVIQTPRYLVKGQGQKAKMRCIPEKGHPVVFWYQQNKNNEFKFLINFQNQEVLQQIDMTEKRFSAECPSNSPCSLEIQSSEAGDSALYLCASSQGAGNTLYFGEGSRLIVV.

Worth noting for this clone: The genes and germline here are from mouse. The CDR3 end is not reached by the read, which stops 1 residue before it; the germline J gene fills it in. The rearrangement links TRBV13-3 to TRBJ2-5; TRBD2 matches 8 bases. Trimming took 5 bases from V and 2 from J; bases not matched to a gene: 10. This CDR3 has 16 residues. CDR1 NNHDY and CDR2 SYVADS come from the germline V gene. The CDR3 spells CASRGGARRGQDTQYF. CDR3 DNA, as far as it was read: TGTGCCAGCAGGGGGGGGGCTCGGAGAGGCCAAGACACCCAGTAC.

Notes on this clone: The genes are named according to mouse. The read comes to an end 1 residue before the CDR3 does, leaving the germline J gene to fill in the end. The gene calls are TRBV26 and TRBJ2-4; a weak D match, TRBD2 (6 bases). Trimming removed 2 bases at V and 6 bases at J, with 12 bases between. The germline gives CDR1 KGHPV, CDR2 FQNQEV (reference sequence). This CDR3 has 14 amino acids. CDR3 sequence reads: CASSLGGNQNTLYF. CDR3 DNA, as far as it was read: TGTGCCAGCAGTCTGGGGGGGAACCAGAACACCTTGTAC.